This T cell receptor beta chain was found in a study of blood T cell repertoires in COVID-19. Overall study context: From the United States, Italy and Spain came samples of acute and convalescent COVID-19.

Germline V gives CDR1 MNHNS, CDR2 SASEGT. V was clipped by 4 bases and J by 2 bases, with 15 bases between them. The CDR3 spans 16 residues. Residents of 24 US areas, aged roughly 18 to 89 years, made up the participants. Cohorts were assigned according to the clinical history that participants reported. Per the authors' pipeline: Amplifying reference gene primers gave estimates of nucleated cell counts. TCRdb's table, derived via immunoSEQ multiplex PCR, lists solely in-frame clones and lacks some. D and trimming were read from the DNA, whereas the V and J calls and clone size are those reported in that table. The sample includes under 300,000 clones, 86% of them seen just once.

Input material: PBMCs or T cells enriched from blood (not recorded which). The TCR was taken from a woman in her 40s with acute COVID-19. The genes are TRBV6-1 and TRBJ1-3; D call uncertain. The CDR3 sequence: CASSGRIGQAGNTIYF. DNA for the CDR3: TGTGCCAGCAGTGGACGCATTGGGCAGGCTGGAAACACCATATATTTT.